The entry below describes one TCR beta chain. What it recognizes is unknown. These data belong to a study of CD8+ T cells in alopecia areata. Points from the study as a whole: TCR sharing across patients was less clear than in mice, possibly HLA-related.

The germline V gene has CDR1 SGHRS and CDR2 YFSETQ. The CDR3 length is 13 residues. Trimming left V 0 bases short and J 7 bases short, with 5 bases between. Following extraction, RNA underwent reverse transcription to cDNA, which served as the sequencing template. Measured with immunoSEQ multiplex PCR; TCRdb has only the in-frame clones, and not every one. The top ten clones hold about 9% of a sample with over 90,000 clones, around three fifths of them seen once. The sequenced sample was CD4+ T cells sorted from blood. The sequence came from a human donor in good health. V and J are TRBV5-1 and TRBJ1-6; D gene unclear. The CDR3 region is CASSLDGNSPLHF. The CDR3 DNA is TGCGCCAGCAGCTTGGATGGGAATTCACCCCTCCACTTT.